This TCR beta chain was captured by sequencing in a study of T cell changes during pregnancy in multiple sclerosis. Assay used: immunoSEQ multiplex PCR; TCRdb lists only in-frame clones, some missing. The sample yields some 57,000 clones, 91% seen once. The CDR3 contains 15 residues. V was clipped by 7 bases and J by 7 bases, with 20 bases between them. The sequence came from a female donor in good health, enrolled as a control in a pregnancy study. The rearrangement links TRBV23-1 to TRBJ1-5; a weak D match, TRBD1 (5 bases). TRBV23-1 is an ORF for which the function is uncertain. The specimen comprised CD4+ T cells from peripheral blood mononuclear cells, sampled after pregnancy. DNA for the CDR3: TGCGCCAGCACCCGTCGGGGGGGACGTGTGCAGCCCCAGCATTTT. Translation: CASTRRGGRVQPQHF.